This record covers a single TCR beta chain. Within the sample, other DNA sequences also encode this same CDR3. The data derive from a study of shared clonotypes between healthy human individuals. The protocol was immunoSEQ multiplex PCR, while the TCRdb copy is restricted to in-frame clones and leaves out a portion. Altogether millions of clones are present, just over 90% being singletons, with the ten largest covering around 0.15%. Trimming cost V 3 bases and J 1 base, with 9 bases left between them. This CDR3 has 15 amino acids. Germline assignment: CDR1 SGHTA and CDR2 FQGNSA. The sequenced sample consisted of naive CD4+ T cells sorted from blood. As for subset: CD45RA+ positively selected. The clonotype comes from a man aged 18 to 29 in good health. V is TRBV7-2 and J is TRBJ2-2; D may be TRBD1 (6 bases). CDR3 coding DNA: TGTGCCAGCAGCTTTGGACAGCTGAACACCGGGGAGCTGTTTTTT. It translates to CASSFGQLNTGELFF. The entire variable domain, with the rest obtained from reference TRBV7-2 and TRBJ2-2, is as follows: GAGVSQSPSNKVTEKGKDVELRCDPISGHTALYWYRQSLGQGLEFLIYFQGNSAPDKSGLPSDRFSAERTGGSVSTLTIQRTQQEDSAVYLCASSFGQLNTGELFFGEGSRLTVL.